These 5 T cell receptor beta chains originate from one sample sequenced in a study of T-cell reconstitution after alpha-beta-depleted transplantation in children. Unique molecular identifiers were incorporated when the TCRbeta library was constructed. From the PCR reads, TCRdb called clonotypes with MiXCR, one entry per CDR3 protein. The table records 800,000 to 1,000,000 distinct CDR3 sequences, about 31% of them present only once. Sequencing used PBMCs, mostly from graft donor cells, obtained 360 days after TCRalphabeta/CD19-depleted stem cell transplant. Source of these receptors: a boy under two years old who had a stem cell transplant for SCID, so the T cells may come from the graft donor.

The chain joins TRBV20-1 to TRBJ2-2; the D gene is possibly TRBD2 (7 bases). Trimming stripped 2 bases from V and 4 bases from J, with 20 bases between. This CDR3 has 17 amino acids. Germline V lookup: CDR1 DFQATT, CDR2 SNEGSKA (reference sequence). CDR3 in DNA: TGCAGTGCTAGACGGGGAGGGGGGCGCGGTAGCACCGGGGAGCTGTTTTTT. It is translated as CSARRGGGRGSTGELFF.

The genes are TRBV4-3 and TRBJ2-1; maybe TRBD1 (6 bases). Germline V gene lookup returns CDR1 LGHNA and CDR2 YSLEER. This CDR3 contains 16 residues. V lost 0 bases and J 2 bases, leaving 11 bases between the germline ends. The CDR3 reads CASSQDDRDTYNEQFF. The CDR3 DNA follows: TGCGCCAGCAGCCAAGATGATAGGGACACCTACAATGAGCAGTTCTTC.

The V and J genes are TRBV20-1 and TRBJ2-7, with TRBD2 as a possible D gene (7 bases). Germline V CDR1 and CDR2: DFQATT, SNEGSKA (reference sequence). V lost 0 bases, J lost 2 bases, and 14 bases lay in between. This CDR3 region has 15 residues. The CDR3 here is CSARDLGRGPYEQYF. CDR3 nucleotide sequence: TGCAGTGCTAGAGATTTAGGGCGGGGGCCCTACGAGCAGTACTTC.

The chain is built from TRBV28 and TRBJ2-7, with D perhaps matching TRBD2 (7 bases). Germline V lookup: CDR1 MDHEN, CDR2 SYDVKM. The CDR3 length is 13 residues. Trimming took off 6 bases at V and 3 bases at J, with 12 bases between the two ends. In DNA form, the CDR3 reads TGTGCCAGCAGCAAGGGGGGGAGCTACGAGCAGTACTTC. Its protein product is CASSKGGSYEQYF. Full variable domain (rest looked up from reference TRBV28 and TRBJ2-7): DVKVTQSSRYLVKRTGEKVFLECVQDMDHENMFWYRQDPGLGLRLIYFSYDVKMKEKGDIPEGYSVSREKKERFSLILESASTNQTSMYLCASSKGGSYEQYFGPGTRLTVT.

The genes are TRBV20-1 and TRBJ1-6; D gene ambiguous. The CDR3 covers 16 residues. V lost 2 bases to trimming and J lost 4 bases, with 15 bases between them. The germline V gene has CDR1 DFQATT and CDR2 SNEGSKA (reference sequence). The CDR3 nucleotides are TGCAGTGCTAGACAGGCAGGCGTTCCGTATAATTCACCCCTCCACTTT. It specifies CSARQAGVPYNSPLHF.